This is a list of T cell receptor beta chains from one sample in a study of cytomegalovirus exposure and HLA in healthy donors. Profiled with immunoSEQ multiplex PCR; TCRdb holds only in-frame clones, not every one. The sample includes about 100,000 clones, 76% of them seen just once. The sequenced sample consisted of PBMCs. The receptors stem from a woman in her forties or fifties in good health and CMV-seropositive. Each CDR3 is given with its conserved first and last residue. The D gene is left open where the match is weak. Part of the rows lack a size; the others show once, few, many or a class for expanded clones.

TRBV6-5	13	TRBD1	-	TRBJ1-2	TGTGCCAGCAGTCCGACAGGGGGCTATGGCTACACCTTC	CASSPTGGYGYTF
TRBV2	14	-	-	TRBJ2-7	TGTGCCACCGCCGAGGGACTCAAAGACTACGAGCAGTACTTC	CATAEGLKDYEQYF
TRBV29-1	14	-	-	TRBJ1-4	TGCAGCGTTGCTGGGCCAGCAACTAATGAAAAACTGTTTTTT	CSVAGPATNEKLFF
TRBV15	12	TRBD1	few	TRBJ1-1	TGTGCCACCAGCAGCGACAGGGATGAAGCTTTCTTT	CATSSDRDEAFF
TRBV4-1	13	-	-	TRBJ1-1	TGCGCCAGCAGCCCACGAGGGGGTACTGAAGCTTTCTTT	CASSPRGGTEAFF
TRBV18	17	TRBD2	-	TRBJ2-1	TGTGCCAGCTCATCGCTTCCGGTGACTAGCGGGATGAATGAGCAGTTCTTC	CASSSLPVTSGMNEQFF
TRBV28	14	TRBD1	-	TRBJ1-5	TGTGCCAGCAGCCTGACAGGGGAATATCAGCCCCAGCATTTT	CASSLTGEYQPQHF
TRBV15	12	TRBD2	-	TRBJ2-1	TGTGCCATTCTAGCGGGAGAGAATGAGCAGTTCTTC	CAILAGENEQFF
TRBV7-3	14	-	-	TRBJ1-1	TGTGCCAGCAGCTTAGGGGCCTCGAACACTGAAGCTTTCTTT	CASSLGASNTEAFF
TRBV18	14	TRBD1	-	TRBJ2-7	TGTGCCAGCTCACCACGTATGTCAGGGGGCGAGCAGTACTTC	CASSPRMSGGEQYF
TRBV2	14	-	-	TRBJ1-2	TGTGCCAGCAGTGAGCTGGGACAAAACTATGGCTACACCTTC	CASSELGQNYGYTF
TRBV11-2	17	-	once	TRBJ2-6	TGTGCCAGCAGCTTAAATGGTGGGGGCGCTGGGGCCAACGTCCTGACTTTC	CASSLNGGGAGANVLTF
TRBV7-9	15	TRBD1	-	TRBJ2-5	TGTGCCAGCAGCCCCGGACAGGGGGCTAGCGAGACCCAGTACTTC	CASSPGQGASETQYF
TRBV5-1	14	TRBD1	-	TRBJ1-2	TGCGCCAGCAGCACGGGACAGGGGTGGGATGGCTACACCTTC	CASSTGQGWDGYTF
TRBV11-2	16	TRBD2	-	TRBJ2-5	TGTGCCAGCAGCTTATCCAGCGGGAGGTACCAAGAGACCCAGTACTTC	CASSLSSGRYQETQYF
TRBV7-9	13	-	-	TRBJ2-3	TGTTCCAGCAGCTCAGGGCCCAGCAGTACGCAGTATTTT	CSSSSGPSSTQYF
TRBV7-3	18	TRBD2	-	TRBJ2-1	TGTGCCAGCAGCTTACACCCCCGGACTAGCGGGACCTACAATGAGCAGTTCTTC	CASSLHPRTSGTYNEQFF
TRBV7-8	16	-	-	TRBJ1-1	TGTGCCAGCAGCGCAGGACTAGGGGCAGGGAACACTGAAGCTTTCTTT	CASSAGLGAGNTEAFF
TRBV19	15	-	-	TRBJ1-1	TGTGCCAGTAGTATACGTCAGTCCTTGTTCACTGAAGCTTTCTTT	CASSIRQSLFTEAFF
TRBV19	13	-	-	TRBJ1-1	TGTGCCAGTAGGCAGGGGAGAAACACTGAAGCTTTCTTT	CASRQGRNTEAFF
TRBV15	16	-	-	TRBJ1-2	TGTGCCACCAGCAGAGTGGGGGCCGGCGCCTTAGTCGGCTACACCTTC	CATSRVGAGALVGYTF
TRBV6-1	15	TRBD2	-	TRBJ2-7	TGTGCCAGCAGTCCATGGACTAGCGGGAGCTACGAGCAGTACTTC	CASSPWTSGSYEQYF
TRBV15	15	TRBD1	once	TRBJ1-5	TGTGCCACCAGCGGGACAGGGAGTGAAAATCAGCCCCAGCATTTT	CATSGTGSENQPQHF
TRBV7-9	15	-	-	TRBJ2-1	TGTGCCAGCAGCTTACGGTTGGGCGTCTACAATGAGCAGTTCTTC	CASSLRLGVYNEQFF
TRBV15	14	-	few	TRBJ2-7	TGTGCCACCAGCCCGAACAGCGAGGGCTACGAGCAGTACTTC	CATSPNSEGYEQYF
TRBV30	15	-	few	TRBJ1-4	TGTGCCTGGAGTGTAGGCACAGCAACTAATGAAAAACTGTTTTTT	CAWSVGTATNEKLFF
TRBV5-1	15	-	-	TRBJ2-1	TGCGCCAGCAGCTTGGGGGGACTCAGCATTGATGAGCAGTTCTTC	CASSLGGLSIDEQFF
TRBV6-5	15	TRBD2	-	TRBJ2-2	TGTGCCAGCAGAATAGCGGGAGGGGCGGCCGGGGAGCTGTTTTTT	CASRIAGGAAGELFF
TRBV18	14	TRBD2	-	TRBJ2-3	TGTGCCAGCACGACTAGCGGGGGGGCAGATACGCAGTATTTT	CASTTSGGADTQYF
TRBV6-1	16	TRBD1	once	TRBJ1-1	TGTGCCAGCAGTGAATGGGGCAGGGGGCTTGGGACTGAAGCTTTCTTT	CASSEWGRGLGTEAFF
TRBV6-6	14	TRBD2	once	TRBJ2-1	TGTGCCAGCACCCCGGTGGAAGCGGGAGGTCAGCAGTTCTTC	CASTPVEAGGQQFF
TRBV7-9	14	-	-	TRBJ1-6	TGTGCCAGCAGCTTAGACATATTTAATTCACCCCTCCACTTT	CASSLDIFNSPLHF
TRBV6-5	16	-	-	TRBJ1-1	TGTGCCAGCAGTTACGCCTCGGGGGGATCGGAGACTGAAGCTTTCTTT	CASSYASGGSETEAFF
TRBV27	17	TRBD1	-	TRBJ1-2	TGTGCCAGCACTACAACCGGACAGGGAAGAATCAACTATGGCTACACCTTC	CASTTTGQGRINYGYTF
TRBV5-5	15	-	-	TRBJ1-2	TGTGCCAGCAGCTTGGAAAAGGAGGTGTACTATGGCTACACCTTC	CASSLEKEVYYGYTF
TRBV9	13	TRBD1	-	TRBJ2-3	TGTGCCAGCAGCTCAGGGGGCCCGGATACGCAGTATTTT	CASSSGGPDTQYF
TRBV19	14	TRBD1	-	TRBJ2-2	TGTGCCAGTAAGAGGGACAGGCGGACCGGGGAGCTGTTTTTT	CASKRDRRTGELFF
TRBV6-1	15	-	-	TRBJ1-1	TGTGCCAGCAGACCGTCGAGGGCGAGAAACACTGAAGCTTTCTTT	CASRPSRARNTEAFF
TRBV2	14	-	once	TRBJ2-5	TGTGCCAGCAGTGACGGGGGGCTTTCAGAGACCCAGTACTTC	CASSDGGLSETQYF
TRBV13	15	-	few	TRBJ1-2	TGTGCCAGCAGCCGCGGCCTCCCCGCTAACTATGGCTACACCTTC	CASSRGLPANYGYTF
TRBV2	14	TRBD1	-	TRBJ1-6	TGTGCCAGCAGTGACCGGACAGGGAATTCACCCCTCCACTTT	CASSDRTGNSPLHF
TRBV10-1	15	-	-	TRBJ2-3	TGCGCCAGCAGTGAGGCTAGCGCACGCACAGATACGCAGTATTTT	CASSEASARTDTQYF
TRBV5-1	13	-	-	TRBJ2-1	TGCGCCAGCAGCTTGTGGGGAGGCAATGAGCAGTTCTTC	CASSLWGGNEQFF
TRBV11-2	15	-	-	TRBJ1-1	TGTGCCAGCACACCGGGAGGCCTCCTGGGGACTGAAGCTTTCTTT	CASTPGGLLGTEAFF
TRBV15	16	-	-	TRBJ2-7	TGTGCCACCAGCAGAGATCGTGGCGGGATCACCTACGAGCAGTACTTC	CATSRDRGGITYEQYF
TRBV5-6	15	-	-	TRBJ1-5	TGTGCCAGCAGCTTTGGGGGCTTTAGCAATCAGCCCCAGCATTTT	CASSFGGFSNQPQHF
TRBV10-3	16	TRBD1	-	TRBJ2-5	TGTGCCATCAGTGGGAGTCCAGGGGGTTCCCAAGAGACCCAGTACTTC	CAISGSPGGSQETQYF
TRBV6-1	13	TRBD1	once	TRBJ2-5	TGTGCCAGCAGTGGGACAGGGGGAGAGACCCAGTACTTC	CASSGTGGETQYF
TRBV19	16	TRBD2	-	TRBJ2-1	TGTGCCAGTAGCCCGACTAGCGGGGGACCCTACAATGAGCAGTTCTTC	CASSPTSGGPYNEQFF
TRBV10-3	16	TRBD1	few	TRBJ2-7	TGTGCCATCAGTACCAGTCTGGACAGGGGAGACTACGAGCAGTACTTC	CAISTSLDRGDYEQYF